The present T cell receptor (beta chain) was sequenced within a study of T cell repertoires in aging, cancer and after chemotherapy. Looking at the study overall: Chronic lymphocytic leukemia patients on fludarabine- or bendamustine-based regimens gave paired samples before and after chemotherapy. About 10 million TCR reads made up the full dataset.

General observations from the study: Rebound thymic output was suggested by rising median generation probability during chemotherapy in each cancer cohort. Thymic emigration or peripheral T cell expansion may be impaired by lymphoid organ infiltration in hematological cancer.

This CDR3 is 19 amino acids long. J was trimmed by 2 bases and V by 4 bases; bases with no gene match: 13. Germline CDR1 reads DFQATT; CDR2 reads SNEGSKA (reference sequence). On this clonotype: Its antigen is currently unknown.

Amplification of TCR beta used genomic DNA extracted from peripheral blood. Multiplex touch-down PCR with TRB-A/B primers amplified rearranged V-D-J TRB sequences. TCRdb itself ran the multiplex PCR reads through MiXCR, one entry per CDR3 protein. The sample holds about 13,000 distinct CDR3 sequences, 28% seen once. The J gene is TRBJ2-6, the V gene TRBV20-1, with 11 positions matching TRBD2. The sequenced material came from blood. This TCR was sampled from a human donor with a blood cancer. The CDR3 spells CSAKGLPGLAAAGANVLTF. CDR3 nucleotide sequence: TGCAGTGCTAAGGGCCTGCCGGGACTAGCGGCTGCTGGGGCCAACGTCCTGACTTTC.